The entry below describes one T cell receptor (beta chain). Its target is unknown. The sample belongs to a study of CD4+ T cells in melanoma. Study conclusions and caveats: CD8+ T cell, macrophage and B cell function reportedly correlated with neoantigen-specific CD4+ T cells. Diverse differentiation states were reported for melanoma neoantigen-specific CD4+ T cells.

TCRdb's table, derived via immunoSEQ multiplex PCR, lists solely in-frame clones and lacks some. Of about 3,800 clones listed, more than 50% are singletons. CDR1 is SGHTA and CDR2 is FQGNSA in the germline V gene. The CDR3 has 14 residues. V was clipped by 5 bases and J by 5 bases; unmatched bases: 5. Specimen: cells from a culture (not recorded whether cultured in vitro). This clonotype was sampled from a human donor with melanoma. This chain uses TRBV7-2 with TRBJ1-4; 7 bases align to TRBD1. CDR3 sequence: CASSPSTGNEKLFF. CDR3 bases: TGTGCCAGCAGCCCCTCGACAGGGAATGAAAAACTGTTTTTT.